This T cell receptor (beta chain) is from a study of T cells in localized non-small cell lung cancer. Study-level findings and limits: Tumor trailed uninvolved adjacent lung in T cell clonality, which peaked there.

Germline loops: CDR1 SGHVS, CDR2 FQNEAQ. This CDR3 contains 14 residues. V was cut by 1 base and J by 4 bases, with 10 bases left in between. Concerning this clone: Its target is unknown.

The table came from immunoSEQ multiplex PCR; TCRdb's copy has only in-frame clones and leaves some out. The table has 70,000 to 95,000 clones, roughly 90% seen once; the top ten hold approximately 4%. The TCR was taken from a woman aged 35 to 69 with stage II squamous cell lung carcinoma. V and J are TRBV7-8 and TRBJ1-2; no firm D call. The sequences come from PBMCs, collected before any cancer treatment. CDR3 sequence reads: CASSLDLAGYGYTF. In nucleotides, the CDR3 is TGTGCCAGCAGCTTAGATTTGGCAGGCTATGGCTACACCTTC.